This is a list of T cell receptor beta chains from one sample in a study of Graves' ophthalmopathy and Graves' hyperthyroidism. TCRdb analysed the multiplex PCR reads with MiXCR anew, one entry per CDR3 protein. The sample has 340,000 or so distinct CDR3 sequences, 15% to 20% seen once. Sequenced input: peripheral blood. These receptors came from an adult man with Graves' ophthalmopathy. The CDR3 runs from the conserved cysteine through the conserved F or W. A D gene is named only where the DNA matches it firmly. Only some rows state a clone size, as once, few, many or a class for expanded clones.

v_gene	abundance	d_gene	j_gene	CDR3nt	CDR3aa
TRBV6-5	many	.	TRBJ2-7	TGTGCCAGCAAACAGGACTCCAACTTCTACGAGCAGTACTTC	CASKQDSNFYEQYF
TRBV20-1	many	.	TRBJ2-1	TGCAGTGCTAGGTCCGGGGGCTCCTACAATGAGCAGTTCTTC	CSARSGGSYNEQFF
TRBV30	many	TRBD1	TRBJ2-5	TGTGCCTGGAGTGTAAGGGGGCAGTTACAAGAGACCCAGTACTTC	CAWSVRGQLQETQYF
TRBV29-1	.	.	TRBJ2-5	TGCAGCGTTGACGGCCTACAGGGCCAAGAGACCCAGTACTTC	CSVDGLQGQETQYF
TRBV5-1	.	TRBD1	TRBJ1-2	TGCGCCAGCAGCTTGGCGCCCGACAGGGCCCTTGGCTACACCTTC	CASSLAPDRALGYTF
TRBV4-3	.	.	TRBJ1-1	TGCGCCAGCAGCCAAGGAACGGGGGGTCCACCAAACACTGAAGCTTTCTTT	CASSQGTGGPPNTEAFF
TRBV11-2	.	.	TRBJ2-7	TGTGCCAGCAGACGTCAAGTGGGAGCATCCTACGAGCAGTACTTC	CASRRQVGASYEQYF
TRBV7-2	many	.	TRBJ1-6	TGTGCCAGCTCAGGACGAGTATATAATTCACCCCTCCACTTT	CASSGRVYNSPLHF
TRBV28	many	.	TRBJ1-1	TGTGCCAGCAGAGGACTCCGATCCACTGAAGCTTTCTTT	CASRGLRSTEAFF
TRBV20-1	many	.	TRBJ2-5	TGCAGTGCTCCGCCCGGGCGATATACAGAGACCCAGTACTTC	CSAPPGRYTETQYF
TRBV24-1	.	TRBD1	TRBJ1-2	TGTGCCACCAGTGATCCAGGACAGGGAGTAAGTGGCTACACCTTC	CATSDPGQGVSGYTF
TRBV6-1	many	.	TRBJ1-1	TGTGCCAGCAGGAAGGGGCGCGGGACTGAAGCTTTCTTT	CASRKGRGTEAFF
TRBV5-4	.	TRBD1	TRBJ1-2	TGTGCCAGCAGCAAACGACAGGGTGCATATGGCTACACCTTC	CASSKRQGAYGYTF
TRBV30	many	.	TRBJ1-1	TGTGCCTGGGCCCCGGTGGCGGAAGCTTTCTTT	CAWAPVAEAFF
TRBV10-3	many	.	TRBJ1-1	TGTGCCATCAGTGGGGGACACTTGAACACTGAAGCTTTCTTT	CAISGGHLNTEAFF
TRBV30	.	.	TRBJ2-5	TGTGCCTGGAGACAGGGCGGTCAGCACATAGAGACCCAGTACTTC	CAWRQGGQHIETQYF
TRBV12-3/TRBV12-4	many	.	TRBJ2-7	TGTGCCAGCAGTTTAGCAGGAGACAGGACCAACGAGCAGTACTTC	CASSLAGDRTNEQYF
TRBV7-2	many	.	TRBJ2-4	TGTGCCAGCAGCCCCCCTCCGGGCAGAAACATTCAGTACTTC	CASSPPPGRNIQYF
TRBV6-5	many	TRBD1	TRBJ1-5	TGTGCCAGCAGACCACTCGAGGACAGGGGAGATCAGCCCCAGCATTTT	CASRPLEDRGDQPQHF
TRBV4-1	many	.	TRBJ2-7	TGCGCCAGCAGCCAAGATTGGCGGGACGGTAACTACGAGCAGTACTTC	CASSQDWRDGNYEQYF
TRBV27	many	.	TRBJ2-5	TGTGCCAGCAGTTTTACGGTAGGAGAGACCCAGTACTTC	CASSFTVGETQYF
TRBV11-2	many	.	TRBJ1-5	TGTGCCAGCAGTTTGGGACGAAGCAATCAGCCCCAGCATTTT	CASSLGRSNQPQHF
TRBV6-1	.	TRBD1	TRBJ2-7	TGTGCCAGCAGTGTGGGACAGGCCTACGAGCAGTACTTC	CASSVGQAYEQYF
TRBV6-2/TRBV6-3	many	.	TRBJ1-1	TGTGCCAGCAGTTACTCAGGGTCCCTCCAAGCTTTCTTT	CASSYSGSLQAFF
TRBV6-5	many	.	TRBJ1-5	TGTGCCAGCAGGTTATATCTTGGTCAGCCCCAGCATTTT	CASRLYLGQPQHF
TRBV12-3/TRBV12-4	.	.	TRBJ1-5	TGTGCCAGCAGTTCTGACCGGGACAACAATCAGCCCCAGCATTTT	CASSSDRDNNQPQHF
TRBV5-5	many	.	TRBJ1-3	TGTGCCAGCAGCTTGCGACAGAAGAGCTCTGGAAACACCATATATTTT	CASSLRQKSSGNTIYF
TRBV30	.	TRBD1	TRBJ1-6	TGTGCCAGCGACAAGTCCGGGACAGGGGGCATAAATTCACCCCTCCACTTT	CASDKSGTGGINSPLHF
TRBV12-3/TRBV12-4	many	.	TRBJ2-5	TGTGCCAGTGCGTTCTCAGGGGAGGGCAAGACCCAGTACTTC	CASAFSGEGKTQYF
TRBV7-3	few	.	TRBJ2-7	TGTGCCAGCAGCTTACAGGCGGCAACCGTGAACGAGCAGTCCTTC	CASSLQAATVNEQSF
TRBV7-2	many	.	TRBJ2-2	TGTGCCAGCAACCCGGGGGTCAGGACCGGGGAGCTGTTTTTT	CASNPGVRTGELFF
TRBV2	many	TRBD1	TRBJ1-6	TGTGCCAGCAGGAACAGGGGAAGAAATTCACCCCTCCACTTT	CASRNRGRNSPLHF
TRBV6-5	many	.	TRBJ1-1	TGTGCCAGCACCATGGGGTTAATGGTGAACACTGAAGCTTTCTTT	CASTMGLMVNTEAFF
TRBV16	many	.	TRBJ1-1	TGTGCCAGCAGCCAGGGGAGGAACACTGAAGCTTTCTTT	CASSQGRNTEAFF
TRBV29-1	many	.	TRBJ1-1	TGCAGCGTTGAATTGGGGGCGGGCACTGAAGCTTTCTTT	CSVELGAGTEAFF
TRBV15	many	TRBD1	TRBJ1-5	TGTGCCACCAGCAGGGGAGGACAGGGAGTTCAGCCCCAGCATTTT	CATSRGGQGVQPQHF
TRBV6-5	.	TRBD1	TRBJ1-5	TGTGCCAGCAGTTATGGACAGGGGGCTTTTCAGCCCCAGCATTTT	CASSYGQGAFQPQHF
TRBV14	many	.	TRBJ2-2	TGTGCCAGCAGAGAAACCGGGGAGCTGTTTTTT	CASRETGELFF
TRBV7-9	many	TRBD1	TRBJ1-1	TGTGCCGCCGGCCGGACAGGGGAAGACACTGAAGCTTTCTTT	CAAGRTGEDTEAFF
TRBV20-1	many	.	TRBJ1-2	TGCAGTGCTAGAGGGGGGACCCCTAACTATGGCTACACCTTC	CSARGGTPNYGYTF
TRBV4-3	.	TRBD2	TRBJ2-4	TGCGCCAGCAGCCAAGATCGAGCGGGGTTAGCCAAAAACGTTCAGTACTTC	CASSQDRAGLAKNVQYF
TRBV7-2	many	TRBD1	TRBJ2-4	TGTGCCAGCAGCTTAGATGGGACAGGGAAAAACATTCAGTACTTC	CASSLDGTGKNIQYF
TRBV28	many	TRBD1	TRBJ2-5	TGTGCCAGCAGTCAGGACAGGGGGCCGCAGGAGACCCAGTACTTC	CASSQDRGPQETQYF
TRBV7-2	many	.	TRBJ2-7	TGTGCCAGCAGCTTACCGACGGCCTCCTACGAGCAGTACTTC	CASSLPTASYEQYF
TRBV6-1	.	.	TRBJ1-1	TGTGCCAGCCAGCAGATGCGGGGTGAAGCTTTCTTT	CASQQMRGEAFF
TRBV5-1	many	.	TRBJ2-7	TGCGCCAGCAGCTTTCGGCAGGACTACGAGCAGTACTTC	CASSFRQDYEQYF
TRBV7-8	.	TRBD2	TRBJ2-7	TGTGCCAGCAGCTTAGCGCTAGCGGGAGGGCCTGACTCGAGAGAGCAGTACTTC	CASSLALAGGPDSREQYF
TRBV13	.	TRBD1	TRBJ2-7	TGTGCCAGCAGCTCCTCGGACAGGGAGTACGAGCAGTACTTC	CASSSSDREYEQYF
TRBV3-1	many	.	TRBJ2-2	TGTGCCAGCAGTTTGGGGGACACCGGGGAGCTGTTTTTT	CASSLGDTGELFF
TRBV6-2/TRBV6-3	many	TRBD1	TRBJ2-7	TGTGCCAGCAGAAAAGGACAGGGTGAGCAGTACTTC	CASRKGQGEQYF
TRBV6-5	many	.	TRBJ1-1	TGTGCCAGCAGTAACTGGGCCTCAAGGGGCACTGAAGCTTTCTTT	CASSNWASRGTEAFF
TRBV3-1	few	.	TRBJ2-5	TGTGCCAGCAGATCCGCGGCGGGGGAGACCCAGTACTTC	CASRSAAGETQYF